Detailed here is one T cell receptor beta chain. This sample was taken from a study of blood T cell repertoires in COVID-19. Turning to the study itself: Donors in the United States, Italy and Spain gave samples during acute or convalescent COVID-19.

Authors' analysis steps: For nucleated cells, counts were estimated from reference gene primer amplification. Produced via immunoSEQ multiplex PCR; TCRdb's table is partial and in-frame only. The V and J calls and clone size were taken over from that table, and D and trimming were inferred from the DNA. The sample lists 210,000 or so clones; roughly four fifths were seen once. The CDR3 contains 14 residues. The J segment lost 0 bases and the V segment lost 5 bases, leaving 2 bases of the junction unmatched. The germline CDR1 and CDR2 sequences are SQVTM and ANQGSEA. This clonotype was sampled from a woman aged 80 or over with COVID-19, enrolled during active disease. The chain uses TRBV29-1 and TRBJ2-2; 8 bases fit TRBD2. The sequenced sample consisted of peripheral blood. The CDR3 loop reads CSVPGLANTGELFF. In DNA form, the CDR3 reads TGCAGCGTTCCGGGACTAGCGAACACCGGGGAGCTGTTTTTT.